A selection of T cell receptor beta chains follows, all from one sample in a study of CD8 T cells in Susac syndrome. TCRdb re-called the immunoSEQ multiplex PCR reads with MiXCR, one entry per CDR3 protein. The table has approximately 210,000 distinct CDR3 sequences, roughly 96% seen once. Sequencing was performed on CD4+ T cells from PBMCs. The receptors derive from a human donor with multiple sclerosis. Each CDR3 is given with its conserved first and last residue. The D gene is left open where the match is weak. Not every row has a clone size; where given, it reads once, few, many or a size class.

length	J	V	size	D	DNA	CDR3
15	TRBJ1-2	TRBV12-3/TRBV12-4	.	.	TGTGCCAGCAGTCCCACAGGAGGATCTAACTATGGCTACACCTTC	CASSPTGGSNYGYTF
13	TRBJ1-1	TRBV24-1	.	TRBD1	TGTGCCACCAGTCGAGGACAGGGCGGTAGGGCTTTCTTT	CATSRGQGGRAFF
15	TRBJ2-5	TRBV30	.	TRBD2	TGTGCCAGGAATTCGGTAGCGGGAGGTCCGGAGACCCAGTACTTC	CARNSVAGGPETQYF
14	TRBJ2-2	TRBV20-1	.	TRBD2	TGCAGTGCCACCAGCGGGGGAGGCACCGGGGAGCTGTTTTTT	CSATSGGGTGELFF
14	TRBJ2-3	TRBV7-3	.	.	TGTGCCAGCAGCCAAAGACCTATCACAGATACGCAGTATTTT	CASSQRPITDTQYF
12	TRBJ2-7	TRBV29-1	.	.	TGCAGCGTTGAACTGGGGGCATACGAGCAGTACTTC	CSVELGAYEQYF
14	TRBJ2-7	TRBV6-2/TRBV6-3	.	.	TGTGCCAGCAAAAACTACAGGACCTCCTACGAGCAGTACTTC	CASKNYRTSYEQYF
14	TRBJ2-1	TRBV30	once	TRBD2	TGTGCCCGTCAGACTAGCGGTTCCTACAATGAGCAGTTCTTC	CARQTSGSYNEQFF
13	TRBJ2-5	TRBV19	.	.	TGTGCCAGTATGGGCCATCAATATCAGACCCAGTACTTC	CASMGHQYQTQYF
14	TRBJ2-1	TRBV6-5	.	TRBD2	TGTGCCAGCACCGCGGGGGGCTTTTACAATGAGCAGTTCTTC	CASTAGGFYNEQFF
14	TRBJ2-7	TRBV6-1	.	TRBD1	TGTGCCAGCACGACCGGAGACAGGGGCTACGAGCAGTACTTC	CASTTGDRGYEQYF
17	TRBJ2-1	TRBV15	.	.	TGTGCCACCAGCAAACACCTGGGTGGGAGCTCCTACAATGAGCAGTTCTTC	CATSKHLGGSSYNEQFF
11	TRBJ2-1	TRBV25-1	.	.	TGTGCCAGCTCGAACTCAGGGAGGCAGTTCTTC	CASSNSGRQFF
14	TRBJ2-2	TRBV27	.	TRBD1	TGTGCCAGCAGTCCGACAGGGTTAGCCGGGGAGCTGTTTTTT	CASSPTGLAGELFF
14	TRBJ2-7	TRBV6-1	.	.	TGTGCCAGCAGTGGCCAGGCCCCACCCTACGAGCAGTACTTC	CASSGQAPPYEQYF
17	TRBJ1-2	TRBV18	.	.	TGTGCCAGCTCACCAACCCTGGTTCCGGGACAAAACTATGGCTACACCTTC	CASSPTLVPGQNYGYTF
11	TRBJ2-3	TRBV19	.	.	TGTGCCAGTAGTATGGTTGATACGCAGTATTTT	CASSMVDTQYF